This T cell receptor (beta chain) was identified during a study of tumor and adjacent non-tumor tissue in lung cancer. About the study: Histology: 12 adenocarcinoma, a couple of squamous cell carcinoma, 1 small cell lung cancer. On average, productive TCRbeta reads reached about 4.4 million per sample. Overall study findings and caveats: Tumor tissue had significantly higher TCR diversity than normal lung.

This clonotype has just one count. Its antigen is unidentified. From germline, CDR1 is DFQATT and CDR2 SNEGSKA (reference sequence). Trimming at V came to 6 bases and at J to 9 bases, leaving 13 bases not matched to a gene. The length of the CDR3 is 14 residues. The template was RNA from unsorted bulk tissue. A modified ARM-PCR protocol with three rounds of nested PCR amplified TCRbeta. One entry per CDR3 protein, called by TCRdb with MiXCR from the multiplex PCR reads. Of just over 200,000 distinct CDR3 sequences in the sample, around 70% were seen once. The chain combines TRBV20-1 with TRBJ2-7, with 11 bases that match TRBD1. Sequencing used lung tumor tissue. This TCR was sampled from a man aged 55-75 years with non-small cell lung cancer. The CDR3 sequence: CSALGQGAAHGQYF. CDR3 bases: TGCAGTGCCTTAGGACAGGGGGCAGCCCACGGGCAGTACTTC.